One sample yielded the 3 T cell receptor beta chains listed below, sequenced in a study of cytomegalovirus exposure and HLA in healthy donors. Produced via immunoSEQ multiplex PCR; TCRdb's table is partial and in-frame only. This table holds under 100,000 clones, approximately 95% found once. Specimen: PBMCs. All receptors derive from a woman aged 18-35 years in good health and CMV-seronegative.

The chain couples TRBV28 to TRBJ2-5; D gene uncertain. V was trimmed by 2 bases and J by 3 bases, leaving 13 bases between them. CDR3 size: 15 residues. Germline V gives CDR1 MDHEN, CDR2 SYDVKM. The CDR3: CASSLVQAPKETQYF. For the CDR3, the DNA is TGTGCCAGCAGTTTAGTCCAGGCGCCAAAAGAGACCCAGTACTTC.

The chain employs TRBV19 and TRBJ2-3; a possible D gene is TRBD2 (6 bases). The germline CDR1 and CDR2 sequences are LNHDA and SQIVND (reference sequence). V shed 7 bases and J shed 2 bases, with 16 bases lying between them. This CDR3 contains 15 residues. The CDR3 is CASTDHRGLTDTQYF. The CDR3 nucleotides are TGTGCCAGTACCGACCATCGGGGACTCACAGATACGCAGTATTTT.

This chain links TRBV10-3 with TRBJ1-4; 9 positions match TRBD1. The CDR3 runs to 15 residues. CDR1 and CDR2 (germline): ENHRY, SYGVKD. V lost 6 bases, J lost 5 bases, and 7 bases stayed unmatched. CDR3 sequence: CAIRSDRGRNEKLFF. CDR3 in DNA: TGTGCCATCAGATCCGACAGGGGGAGGAATGAAAAACTGTTTTTT.